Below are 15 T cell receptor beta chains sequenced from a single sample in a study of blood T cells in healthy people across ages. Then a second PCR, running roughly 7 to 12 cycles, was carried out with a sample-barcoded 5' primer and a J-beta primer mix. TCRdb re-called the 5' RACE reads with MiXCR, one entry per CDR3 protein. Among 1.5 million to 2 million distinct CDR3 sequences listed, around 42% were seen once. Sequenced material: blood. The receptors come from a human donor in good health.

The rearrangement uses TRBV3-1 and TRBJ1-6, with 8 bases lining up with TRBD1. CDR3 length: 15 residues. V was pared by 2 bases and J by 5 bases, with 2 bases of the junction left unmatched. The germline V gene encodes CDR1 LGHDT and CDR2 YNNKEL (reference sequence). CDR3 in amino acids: CASSQMDRDNSPLHF. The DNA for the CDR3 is TGTGCCAGCAGCCAAATGGACAGGGATAATTCACCCCTCCACTTT.

DNA of the CDR3: TGTGCCAGCAACCCAGGACAGGGGAAAGATTCACCCCTCCACTTT. Translated, it gives CASNPGQGKDSPLHF. The rearrangement uses TRBV6-5 and TRBJ1-6, with 9 bases fitting TRBD1. The CDR3 is 15 residues long. Germline CDR1 MNHEY, CDR2 SVGAGI. V lost 7 bases, J lost 8 bases, and 9 bases stayed unmatched.

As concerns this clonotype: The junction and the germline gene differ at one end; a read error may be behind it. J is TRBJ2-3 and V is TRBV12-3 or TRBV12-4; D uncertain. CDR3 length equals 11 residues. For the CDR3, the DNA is TGTGCCCGCAGCGTCTCGGATACGCAGTATTTT. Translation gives CARSVSDTQYF.

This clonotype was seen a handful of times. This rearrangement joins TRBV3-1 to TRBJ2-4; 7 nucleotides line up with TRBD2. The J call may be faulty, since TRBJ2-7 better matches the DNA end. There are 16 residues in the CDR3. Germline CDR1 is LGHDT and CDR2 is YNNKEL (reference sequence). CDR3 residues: CASSQDFGDYAYEQYF. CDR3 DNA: TGTGCCAGCAGCCAAGATTTTGGGGACTATGCCTACGAGCAGTACTTC.

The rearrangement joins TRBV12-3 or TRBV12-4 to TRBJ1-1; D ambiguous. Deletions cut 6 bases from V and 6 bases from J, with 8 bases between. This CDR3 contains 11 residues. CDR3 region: CASRRVAEAFF. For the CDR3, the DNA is TGTGCCAGCAGGCGGGTGGCTGAAGCTTTCTTT.

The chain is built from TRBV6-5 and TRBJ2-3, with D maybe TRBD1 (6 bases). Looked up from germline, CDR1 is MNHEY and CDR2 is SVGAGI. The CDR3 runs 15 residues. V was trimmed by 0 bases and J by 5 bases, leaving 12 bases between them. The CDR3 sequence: CASSYSITGQDTQYF. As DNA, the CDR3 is TGTGCCAGCAGTTACTCAATAACAGGGCAAGATACGCAGTATTTT.

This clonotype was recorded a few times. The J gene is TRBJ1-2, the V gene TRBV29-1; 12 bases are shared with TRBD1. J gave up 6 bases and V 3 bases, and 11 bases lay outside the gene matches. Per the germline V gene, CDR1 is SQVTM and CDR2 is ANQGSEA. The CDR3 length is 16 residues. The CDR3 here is CSVDFGTGGAGNGYTF. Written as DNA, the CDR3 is TGCAGCGTTGATTTCGGGACAGGGGGCGCTGGAAATGGCTACACCTTC.

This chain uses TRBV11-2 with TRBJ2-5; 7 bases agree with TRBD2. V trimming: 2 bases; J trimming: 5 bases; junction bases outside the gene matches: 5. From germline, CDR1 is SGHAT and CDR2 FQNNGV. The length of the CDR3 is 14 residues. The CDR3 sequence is CASSLLAVEETQYF. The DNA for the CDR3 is TGTGCCAGCAGCTTACTAGCGGTGGAGGAGACCCAGTACTTC.

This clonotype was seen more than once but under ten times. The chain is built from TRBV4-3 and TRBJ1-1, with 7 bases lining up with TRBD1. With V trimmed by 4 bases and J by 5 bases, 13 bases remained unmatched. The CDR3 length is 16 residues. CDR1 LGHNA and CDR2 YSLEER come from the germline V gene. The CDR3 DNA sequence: TGCGCCAGCAGCCGATTACAGGGGCCTGCGGGAACTGAAGCTTTCTTT. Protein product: CASSRLQGPAGTEAFF.

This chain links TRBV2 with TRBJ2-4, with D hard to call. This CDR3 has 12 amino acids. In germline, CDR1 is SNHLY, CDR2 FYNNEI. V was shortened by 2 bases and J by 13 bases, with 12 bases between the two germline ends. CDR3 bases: TGTGCCAGCAGTGAACCCGGGCAGGAGCAGTACTTC. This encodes CASSEPGQEQYF. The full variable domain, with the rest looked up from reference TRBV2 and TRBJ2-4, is EPEVTQTPSHQVTQMGQEVILRCVPISNHLYFYWYRQILGQKVEFLVSFYNNEISEKSEIFDDQFSVERPDGSNFTLKIRSTKLEDSAMYFCASSEPGQEQYFGAGTRLSVL.

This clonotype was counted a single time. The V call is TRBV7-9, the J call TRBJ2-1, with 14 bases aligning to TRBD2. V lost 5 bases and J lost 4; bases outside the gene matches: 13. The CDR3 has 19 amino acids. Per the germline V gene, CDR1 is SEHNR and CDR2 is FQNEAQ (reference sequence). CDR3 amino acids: CASSGPKTSGGADYNEQFF. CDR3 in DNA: TGTGCCAGCAGCGGCCCTAAGACTAGCGGGGGGGCGGATTACAATGAGCAGTTCTTC.

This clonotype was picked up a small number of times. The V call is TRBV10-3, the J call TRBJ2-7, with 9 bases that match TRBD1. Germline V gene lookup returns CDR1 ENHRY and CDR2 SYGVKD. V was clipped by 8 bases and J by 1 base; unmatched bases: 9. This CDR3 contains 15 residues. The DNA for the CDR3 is TGTGCCATCGGCCCCGGGACAGGGAATTCCTACGAGCAGTACTTC. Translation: CAIGPGTGNSYEQYF.

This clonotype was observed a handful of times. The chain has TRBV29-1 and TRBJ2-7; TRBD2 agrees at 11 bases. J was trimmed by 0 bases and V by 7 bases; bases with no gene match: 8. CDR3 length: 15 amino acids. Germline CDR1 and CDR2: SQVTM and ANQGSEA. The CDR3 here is CSASYGTSGSYEQYF. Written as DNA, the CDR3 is TGCAGCGCTAGCTACGGGACTAGCGGCTCCTACGAGCAGTACTTC.

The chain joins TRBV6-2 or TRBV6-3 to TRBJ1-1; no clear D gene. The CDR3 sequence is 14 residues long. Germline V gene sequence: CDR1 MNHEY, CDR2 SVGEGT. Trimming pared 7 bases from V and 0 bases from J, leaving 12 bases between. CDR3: CASTPGYLNTEAFF. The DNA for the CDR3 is TGTGCCAGCACCCCGGGCTACTTGAACACTGAAGCTTTCTTT.

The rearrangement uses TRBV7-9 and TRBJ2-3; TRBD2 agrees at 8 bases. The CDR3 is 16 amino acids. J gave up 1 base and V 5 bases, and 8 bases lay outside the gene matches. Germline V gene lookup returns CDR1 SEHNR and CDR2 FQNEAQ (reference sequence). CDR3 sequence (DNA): TGTGCCAGCAGCCCCCGGGCAGCGGGAGGCACAGATACGCAGTATTTT. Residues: CASSPRAAGGTDTQYF.